Sequencing of this T cell receptor (beta chain) was carried out in a study of graft-versus-host responses after intestinal transplantation. Study in general: Recipients had transplants, and these were multivisceral, liver-intestinal, or isolated intestinal. The whole recipient group had anti-thymocyte globulin induction followed by tacrolimus and steroids for two to three years. Study-wide findings and caveats: Where graft-donor T cell macrochimerism was present, patients had high graft-versus-host to host-versus-graft clonal ratios in allografts. Recipient marrow showed GvH clones, some seen first in ileum or blood.

Using immunoSEQ multiplex PCR, the repertoire was profiled, and TCRdb retains in-frame clones only, with some absent. Here the sample spans about 25,000 clones, more than 90% being singletons. Only one count was recorded for this clone. Its matching antigen is unknown. This sequence was found in a human patient who received an intestinal transplant, so some T cells may come from the graft donor. The starting material was PBMCs, obtained just over 29 days after intestinal transplant.

CDR3 sequence reads: CSVNSGRAGTDTQYF. As DNA, the CDR3 is TGCAGCGTTAATAGCGGGAGGGCCGGCACAGATACGCAGTATTTT. The chain is built from TRBV29-1 and TRBJ2-3; the match to TRBD2 covers 11 bases. CDR1 and CDR2 from the germline V gene are SQVTM and ANQGSEA. With V trimmed by 5 bases and J by 1 base, 5 bases remained unmatched. There are 15 residues in the CDR3.